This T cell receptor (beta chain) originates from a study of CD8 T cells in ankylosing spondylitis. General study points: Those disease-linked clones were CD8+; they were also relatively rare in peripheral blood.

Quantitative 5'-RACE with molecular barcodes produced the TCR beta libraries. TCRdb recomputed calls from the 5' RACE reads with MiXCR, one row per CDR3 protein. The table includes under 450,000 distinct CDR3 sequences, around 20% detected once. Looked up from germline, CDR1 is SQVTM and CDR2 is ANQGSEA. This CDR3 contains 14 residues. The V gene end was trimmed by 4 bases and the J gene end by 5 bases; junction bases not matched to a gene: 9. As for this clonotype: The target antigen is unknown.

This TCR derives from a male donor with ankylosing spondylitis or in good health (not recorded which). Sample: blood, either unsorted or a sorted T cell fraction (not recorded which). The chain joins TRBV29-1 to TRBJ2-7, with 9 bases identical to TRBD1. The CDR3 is CSVVPRDRDDEQYF. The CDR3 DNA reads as TGCAGCGTTGTGCCCCGGGACAGGGACGACGAGCAGTACTTC.